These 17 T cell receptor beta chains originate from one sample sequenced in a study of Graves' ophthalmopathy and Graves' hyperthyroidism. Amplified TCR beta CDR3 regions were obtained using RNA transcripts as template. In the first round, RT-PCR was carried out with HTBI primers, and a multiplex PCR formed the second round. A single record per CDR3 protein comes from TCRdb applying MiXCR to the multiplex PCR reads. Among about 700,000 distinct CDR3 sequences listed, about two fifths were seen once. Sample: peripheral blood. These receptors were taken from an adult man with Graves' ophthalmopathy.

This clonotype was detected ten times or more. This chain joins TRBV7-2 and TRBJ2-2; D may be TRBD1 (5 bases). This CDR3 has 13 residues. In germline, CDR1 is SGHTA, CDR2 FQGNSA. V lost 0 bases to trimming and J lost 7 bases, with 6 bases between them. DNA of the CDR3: TGTGCCAGCAGCTTAGCGGGGCACGGGGAGCTGTTTTTT. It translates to CASSLAGHGELFF.

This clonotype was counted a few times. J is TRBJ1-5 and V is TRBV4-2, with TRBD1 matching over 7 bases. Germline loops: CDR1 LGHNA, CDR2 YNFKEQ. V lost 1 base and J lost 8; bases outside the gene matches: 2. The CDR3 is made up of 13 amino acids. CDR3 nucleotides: TGTGCCAGCAGCCAAGGCCAGGGGGAGCCCCAGCATTTT. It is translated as CASSQGQGEPQHF.

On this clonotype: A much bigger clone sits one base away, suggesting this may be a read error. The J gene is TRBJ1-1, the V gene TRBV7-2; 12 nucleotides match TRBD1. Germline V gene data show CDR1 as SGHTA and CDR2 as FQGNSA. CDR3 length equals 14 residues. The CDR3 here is CVSSRDRGLTEAFF. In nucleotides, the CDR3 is TGTGTCAGCAGCCGGGACAGGGGGCTCACTGAAGCTTTCTTT.

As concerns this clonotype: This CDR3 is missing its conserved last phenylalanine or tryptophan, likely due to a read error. In DNA, the CDR3 is TGCAGCGTGTTCCTAGCGGGGGGCTCCTTCGAGCAGTACTAC. It encodes CSVFLAGGSFEQYY. The chain has TRBV29-1 and TRBJ2-7; 11 bases fit TRBD2. Germline CDR1 reads SQVTM; CDR2 reads ANQGSEA. CDR3 size: 14 residues.

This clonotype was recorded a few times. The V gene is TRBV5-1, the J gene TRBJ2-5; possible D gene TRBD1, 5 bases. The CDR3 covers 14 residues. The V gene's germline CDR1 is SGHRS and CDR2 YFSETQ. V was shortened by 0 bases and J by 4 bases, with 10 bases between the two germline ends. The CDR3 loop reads CASSLVFQGETQYF. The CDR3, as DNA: TGCGCCAGCAGCTTGGTGTTCCAGGGAGAGACCCAGTACTTC.

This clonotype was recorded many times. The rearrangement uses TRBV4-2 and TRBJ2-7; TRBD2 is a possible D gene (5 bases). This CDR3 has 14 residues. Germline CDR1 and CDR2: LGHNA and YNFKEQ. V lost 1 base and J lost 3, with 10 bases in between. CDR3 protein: CASSQGRVGYEQYF. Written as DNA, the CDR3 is TGTGCCAGCAGCCAAGGGCGGGTGGGCTACGAGCAGTACTTC.

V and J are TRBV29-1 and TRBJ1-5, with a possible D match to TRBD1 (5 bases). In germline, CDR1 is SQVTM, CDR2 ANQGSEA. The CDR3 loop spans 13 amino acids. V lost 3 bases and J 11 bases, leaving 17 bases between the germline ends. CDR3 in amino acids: CSVDGAGAETQHF. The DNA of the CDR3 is TGCAGCGTTGATGGGGCGGGAGCAGAGACCCAGCATTTT.

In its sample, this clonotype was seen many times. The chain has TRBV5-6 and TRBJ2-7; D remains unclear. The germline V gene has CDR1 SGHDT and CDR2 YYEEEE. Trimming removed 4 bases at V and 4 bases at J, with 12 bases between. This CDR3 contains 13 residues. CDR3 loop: CASSRTGLYEQYF. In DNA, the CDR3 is TGTGCCAGCAGCCGGACGGGTCTATACGAGCAGTACTTC.

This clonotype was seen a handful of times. The CDR3 nucleotides are TGTGCCAGCAGTTACTCCACAAAATCCTACGAGCAGTACTTC. Translating gives CASSYSTKSYEQYF. The rearrangement joins TRBV6-6 to TRBJ2-7; D gene ambiguous. CDR1 and CDR2 (germline): MNHNY, SVGAGI (reference sequence). This CDR3 has 14 residues. Between the trimmed V and J ends, which lost 0 bases and 1 base, there was a span of 7 bases.

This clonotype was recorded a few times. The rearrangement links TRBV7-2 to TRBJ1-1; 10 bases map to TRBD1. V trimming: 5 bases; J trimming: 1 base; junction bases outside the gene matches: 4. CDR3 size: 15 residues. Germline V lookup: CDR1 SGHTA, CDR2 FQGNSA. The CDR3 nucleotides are TGTGCCAGCAGCCTGGACAGGGGGTCGAACACTGAAGCTTTCTTT. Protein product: CASSLDRGSNTEAFF.

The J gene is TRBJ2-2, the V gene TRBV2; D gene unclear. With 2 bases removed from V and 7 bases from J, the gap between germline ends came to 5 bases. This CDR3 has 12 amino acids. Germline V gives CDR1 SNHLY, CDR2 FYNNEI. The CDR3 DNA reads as TGTGCCAGCAGTGAATGGGGCGGGGAGCTGTTTTTT. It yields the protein CASSEWGGELFF.

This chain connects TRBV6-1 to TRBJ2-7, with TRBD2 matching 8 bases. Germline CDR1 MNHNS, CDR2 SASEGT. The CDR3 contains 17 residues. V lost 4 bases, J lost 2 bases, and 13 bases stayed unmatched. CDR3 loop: CASSAVGAGVGTYEQYF. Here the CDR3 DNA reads TGTGCCAGCAGTGCGGTTGGAGCGGGAGTTGGTACCTACGAGCAGTACTTC.

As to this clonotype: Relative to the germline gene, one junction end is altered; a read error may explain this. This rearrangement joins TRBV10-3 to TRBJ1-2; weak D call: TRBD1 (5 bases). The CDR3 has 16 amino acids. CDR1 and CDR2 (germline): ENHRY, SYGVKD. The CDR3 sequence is CASSLRGRLINYGYTF. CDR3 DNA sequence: TGTGCCAGCAGTTTACGGGGCAGGCTCATTAACTATGGCTACACCTTC.

The CDR3 nucleotides read TGTGCCAGCAGCTTAGGGGGGGGGCCCGAAGATACGCAGTATTTT. The encoded protein is CASSLGGGPEDTQYF. The rearrangement links TRBV7-9 to TRBJ2-3; D may be TRBD2 (7 bases). Trimming took 1 base from V and 5 from J, leaving 13 bases between them. Germline V gene data show CDR1 as SEHNR and CDR2 as FQNEAQ (reference sequence). The CDR3 has 15 amino acids. Filled out from reference TRBV7-9 and TRBJ2-3, the complete variable domain reads DTGVSQNPRHKITKRGQNVTFRCDPISEHNRLYWYRQTLGQGPEFLTYFQNEAQLEKSRLLSDRFSAERPKGSFSTLEIQRTEQGDSAMYLCASSLGGGPEDTQYFGPGTRLTVL.

CDR3 residues: CASSLAGGQQETQYF. The CDR3 DNA reads as TGTGCCAGCAGCTTAGCAGGGGGACAGCAAGAGACCCAGTACTTC. The rearrangement uses TRBV7-9 and TRBJ2-5, with 7 bases matching TRBD1. Germline trimming cut 0 bases from V and 2 bases from J; bases unmatched to any gene: 3. Germline CDR1 reads SEHNR; CDR2 reads FQNEAQ (reference sequence). The CDR3 sequence is 15 residues long.

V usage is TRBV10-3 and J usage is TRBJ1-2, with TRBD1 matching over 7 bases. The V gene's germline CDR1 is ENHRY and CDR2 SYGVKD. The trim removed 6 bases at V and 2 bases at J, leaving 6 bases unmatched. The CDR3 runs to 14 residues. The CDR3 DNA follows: TGTGCCATCAGGCCGGGACAGCCGAACTATGGCTACACCTTC. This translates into CAIRPGQPNYGYTF.

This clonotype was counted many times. In nucleotides, the CDR3 is TGTGCCAGCAGAACCACAGGACTAGCCTACGAGCAGTACTTC. Translating it yields CASRTTGLAYEQYF. The rearrangement uses TRBV2 and TRBJ2-7, with 7 bases matching TRBD2. CDR3 size: 14 residues. V lost 6 bases to trimming and J lost 2 bases; unmatched junction nucleotides: 7. Germline lookup yields CDR1 SNHLY and CDR2 FYNNEI.